Sequencing of this T cell receptor beta chain was carried out in a study of blood T cell repertoires in COVID-19. Measured with immunoSEQ multiplex PCR; TCRdb has only the in-frame clones, and not every one. The sample lists over 150,000 clones, almost 85% occurring once. V was cut by 6 bases and J by 14 bases, with 15 bases left in between. CDR3 length equals 10 residues. Germline V gives CDR1 DFQATT, CDR2 SNEGSKA (reference sequence). Sequencing was done on a sample of peripheral blood. This clonotype was sampled from a woman over 75 with COVID-19, enrolled during active disease. The chain couples TRBV20-1 to TRBJ2-3; TRBD2 is a possible D gene (5 bases). CDR3 DNA sequence: TGCAGTGCAACCCGGGAAGTTAGGTATTTT. The encoded protein is CSATREVRYF.